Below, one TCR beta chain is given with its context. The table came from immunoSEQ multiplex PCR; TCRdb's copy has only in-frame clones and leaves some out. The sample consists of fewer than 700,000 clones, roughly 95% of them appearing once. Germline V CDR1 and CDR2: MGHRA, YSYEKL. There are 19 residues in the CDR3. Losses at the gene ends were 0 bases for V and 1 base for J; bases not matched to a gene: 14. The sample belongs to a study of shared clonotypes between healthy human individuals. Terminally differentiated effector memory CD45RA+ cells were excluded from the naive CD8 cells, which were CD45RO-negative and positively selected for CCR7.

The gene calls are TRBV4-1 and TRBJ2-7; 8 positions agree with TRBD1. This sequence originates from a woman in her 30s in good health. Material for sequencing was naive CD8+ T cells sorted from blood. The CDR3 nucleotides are TGCGCCAGCAGCCAAGAGGGATCCACTAGGGACAGGATGTCCTACGAGCAGTACTTC. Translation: CASSQEGSTRDRMSYEQYF.